The rows below give T cell receptor beta chains drawn from one sample of a study of OX40 agonist ivuxolimab in advanced cancers. This table comes from immunoSEQ multiplex PCR, and its TCRdb copy is limited to in-frame clones, with some not included. The table includes 29,000 or so clones, around 90% detected once. The starting material was CD4+ or CD8+ T cells sorted from blood, obtained in a trial of the OX40 agonist ivuxolimab. These receptors all come from an adult with an advanced solid tumor such as melanoma, head and neck, liver or kidney cancer. CDR3s include the opening cysteine and the closing phenylalanine or tryptophan. D genes are given only for firm matches. Expanded clones are given a class, and other clones once, few, many or no size at all.

v_gene	len	abundance	d_gene	j_gene	CDR3aa	CDR3nt
TRBV14	15	-	TRBD1	TRBJ2-2	CASSQRGHNTGELFF	TGTGCCAGCAGCCAAAGGGGGCATAACACCGGGGAGCTGTTTTTT
TRBV6-6	13	-	-	TRBJ2-7	CASSYFSSYEQYF	TGTGCCAGCAGTTACTTCAGCTCCTACGAGCAGTACTTC
TRBV5-6	13	-	-	TRBJ2-4	CASSPSAKNIQYF	TGTGCCAGCAGCCCGTCTGCCAAAAACATTCAGTACTTC
TRBV27	13	-	-	TRBJ1-5	CASSLGSNQPQHF	TGTGCCAGCAGTTTAGGTAGCAATCAGCCCCAGCATTTT
TRBV13	14	-	TRBD1	TRBJ1-2	CASSSGDSFYGYTF	TGTGCCAGCAGCTCCGGGGACAGCTTTTATGGCTACACCTTC
TRBV7-6	14	-	TRBD1	TRBJ2-7	CASSQNRGHYEQYF	TGTGCCAGCAGTCAAAACAGGGGGCACTACGAGCAGTACTTC
TRBV4-1	16	once	-	TRBJ2-3	CASSQTRVIATDTQYF	TGCGCCAGCAGCCAAACTAGGGTAATAGCAACAGATACGCAGTATTTT
TRBV4-1	18	-	TRBD2	TRBJ2-1	CASSQGPPTSGMRNEQFF	TGCGCCAGCAGCCAAGGCCCCCCCACTAGCGGGATGAGGAATGAGCAGTTCTTC
TRBV19	18	-	TRBD1	TRBJ1-2	CATRIQGQAPAGNYGYTF	TGTGCCACTCGAATTCAGGGACAGGCCCCAGCAGGGAACTATGGCTACACCTTC
TRBV6-6	14	-	-	TRBJ2-5	CASKPPGTQETQYF	TGTGCCAGCAAACCTCCCGGGACACAAGAGACCCAGTACTTC
TRBV6-9	12	-	-	TRBJ1-2	CASSSYDSGYTF	TGTGCCAGCAGTTCCTATGACAGCGGCTACACCTTC
TRBV7-9	15	-	TRBD2	TRBJ2-5	CASSQRGPREETQYF	TGTGCCAGCAGCCAGCGGGGGCCGAGGGAAGAGACCCAGTACTTC
TRBV5-4	15	-	-	TRBJ2-3	CASSLLLDSTDTQYF	TGTGCCAGCAGCTTGTTACTAGATAGCACAGATACGCAGTATTTT
TRBV29-1	20	-	TRBD2	TRBJ2-1	CSVGKGLLAGLTYSYNEQFF	TGCAGCGTCGGAAAGGGCCTACTAGCGGGCCTAACATACTCCTACAATGAGCAGTTCTTC
TRBV6-6	11	-	TRBD1	TRBJ1-1	CASSQGAEAFF	TGTGCCAGCAGTCAGGGGGCGGAAGCTTTCTTT
TRBV5-4	15	-	-	TRBJ2-1	CASPEGGFLRNEQFF	TGTGCCTCCCCCGAGGGGGGGTTTCTGAGAAATGAGCAGTTCTTC
TRBV4-3	18	-	TRBD2	TRBJ2-3	CASSQDSGTSLSTDTQYF	TGCGCCAGCAGCCAAGATTCCGGGACTAGCTTAAGCACAGATACGCAGTATTTT
TRBV6-5	13	-	-	TRBJ1-1	CASSYSAGTEAFF	TGTGCCAGCAGTTACTCTGCGGGGACTGAAGCTTTCTTT
TRBV7-3	15	-	-	TRBJ2-3	CASSSTGTNTDTQYF	TGTGCCAGCAGCTCTACCGGGACAAACACAGATACGCAGTATTTT
TRBV7-9	16	once	-	TRBJ2-5	CASSLILSGPQETQYF	TGTGCCAGCAGCTTAATTCTCAGCGGCCCACAAGAGACCCAGTACTTC
TRBV10-1	13	-	-	TRBJ2-1	CASSEGAYNEQLF	TGCGCCAGCAGTGAGGGTGCTTACAATGAGCAGCTCTTC
TRBV27	16	-	-	TRBJ2-1	CASSLGTTRGYNEQFF	TGTGCCAGCAGTCTCGGGACCACCCGCGGCTACAATGAGCAGTTCTTC
TRBV7-9	14	-	-	TRBJ2-5	CASSLSWGQETQYF	TGTGCCAGCAGCTTATCTTGGGGACAAGAGACCCAGTACTTC
TRBV7-9	16	once	-	TRBJ1-4	CASSHPDGSTNEKLFF	TGTGCCAGCAGCCACCCAGACGGTTCAACTAATGAAAAACTGTTTTTT
TRBV19	15	-	TRBD1	TRBJ1-1	CASSKAGGSGTEAFF	TGTGCCAGTAGTAAGGCAGGGGGGTCAGGCACTGAAGCTTTCTTT
TRBV5-4	15	-	-	TRBJ2-7	CASSLAGGLTYEQYF	TGTGCCAGCAGCTTGGCCGGGGGACTGACCTACGAGCAGTACTTC
TRBV9	17	-	-	TRBJ2-3	CASSVPRTGGGPDTQYF	TGTGCCAGCAGCGTACCTCGTACAGGGGGGGGGCCAGATACGCAGTATTTT
TRBV10-1	12	-	-	TRBJ1-2	CASSEAGRANFF	TGCGCCAGCAGTGAAGCGGGCAGAGCCAATTTCTTC
TRBV6-5	16	-	TRBD1	TRBJ2-1	CASSYLRQGPRNEQFF	TGTGCCAGCAGTTACCTCCGACAGGGGCCTCGGAATGAGCAGTTCTTC
TRBV6-4	13	-	-	TRBJ1-1	CASSELENTEAFF	TGTGCCAGCAGTGAACTGGAGAACACTGAAGCTTTCTTT
TRBV6-4	15	-	-	TRBJ2-5	CASSDGAGAGETQYF	TGTGCCAGCAGTGACGGCGCGGGGGCGGGGGAGACCCAGTACTTC
TRBV11-1	14	-	-	TRBJ2-5	CASSQIAEAETQYF	TGTGCCAGCAGCCAAATAGCGGAGGCGGAGACCCAGTACTTC
TRBV4-1	13	-	-	TRBJ2-7	CASSQTGTDEQYF	TGCGCCAGCAGCCAAACCGGGACCGACGAGCAGTACTTC
TRBV27	16	-	TRBD1	TRBJ2-2	CASSFHGQGVGGELFF	TGTGCCAGCAGTTTTCATGGGCAGGGGGTTGGCGGGGAGCTGTTTTTT
TRBV4-3	14	-	-	TRBJ1-1	CASSQNSLRGAAFF	TGCGCCAGCAGCCAAAACTCCCTGAGAGGGGCAGCTTTCTTT
TRBV7-9	15	-	-	TRBJ2-7	CASSLAFNGAYEQYF	TGTGCCAGCAGCTTAGCGTTTAACGGCGCCTACGAGCAGTACTTC
TRBV6-5	13	-	-	TRBJ1-2	CASLRTPGYGYTF	TGTGCCAGCCTTCGGACCCCCGGCTATGGCTACACCTTC
TRBV13	15	-	TRBD2	TRBJ2-1	CASSDGLAKDYEQFF	TGTGCCAGCAGCGACGGACTAGCGAAAGATTATGAGCAGTTCTTC
TRBV7-2	15	-	-	TRBJ1-3	CASTGFDRTGNTIYF	TGTGCCAGCACCGGATTCGACAGGACTGGAAACACCATATATTTT
TRBV9	16	once	TRBD1	TRBJ1-2	CASSVGDREPNYGYTF	TGTGCCAGCAGCGTTGGGGACAGGGAACCTAACTATGGCTACACCTTC
TRBV29-1	13	-	-	TRBJ1-1	CSVEGIRNTEAFF	TGCAGCGTTGAGGGGATTAGGAACACTGAAGCTTTCTTT
TRBV4-1	15	-	-	TRBJ2-7	CASSRGDRTYDGQYF	TGCGCCAGCAGCCGAGGAGACCGAACCTACGATGGGCAGTACTTC